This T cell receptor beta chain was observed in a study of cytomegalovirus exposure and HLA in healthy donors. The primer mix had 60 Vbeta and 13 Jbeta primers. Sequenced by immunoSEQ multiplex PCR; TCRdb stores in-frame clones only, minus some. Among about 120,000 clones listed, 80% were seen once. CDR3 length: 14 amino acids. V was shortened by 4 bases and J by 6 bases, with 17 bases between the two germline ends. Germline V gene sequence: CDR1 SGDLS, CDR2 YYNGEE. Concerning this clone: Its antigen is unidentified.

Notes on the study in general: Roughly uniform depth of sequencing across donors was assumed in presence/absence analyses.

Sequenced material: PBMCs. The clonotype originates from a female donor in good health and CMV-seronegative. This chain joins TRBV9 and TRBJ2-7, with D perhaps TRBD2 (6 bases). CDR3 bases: TGTGCCAGCAGCCCCTTAGCGGCTTCGGGCGAGCAGTACTTC. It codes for CASSPLAASGEQYF.